This T cell receptor (beta chain) was recovered during a study of T-cell memory formation after mild COVID-19. General study points: Clones contracting day 15 to 85 were balanced CD4/CD8; later expanders leaned CD4+. What remained unconfirmed was the SARS-CoV-2 specificity of second-wave clones peaking on day 37. Memory cells collected pre-infection included some clones that later responded, suggesting cross-reactive memory joined.

The CDR3 loop spans 15 amino acids. Germline V gene sequence: CDR1 MNHEY, CDR2 SMNVEV (reference sequence). The J segment lost 2 bases and the V segment lost 5 bases, leaving 7 bases of the junction unmatched. This clonotype was detected many times. Its antigen is still unknown. TCR alpha and TCR beta cDNA libraries carrying sample barcodes and UMIs came from 5'RACE with constant-segment primers. From the 5' RACE reads, TCRdb called clonotypes with MiXCR, one entry per CDR3 protein. The data show about 560,000 distinct CDR3 sequences, around a sixth seen once. The sequencing input was PBMCs or a T cell subset sorted from them (not recorded which). The sequence derives from an adult woman who had mild COVID-19 (a few samples of this study predate the infection). Cell type and time point are not known. This chain uses TRBV27 with TRBJ2-7; TRBD2 agrees at 9 bases. The CDR3 sequence: CASSPQAGGTYEQYF. In DNA, the CDR3 is TGTGCCAGCAGTCCCCAAGCGGGAGGTACCTACGAGCAGTACTTC.